What follows describes a single TCR beta chain. This entry is derived from a study of T cell changes during pregnancy in multiple sclerosis. Data came from immunoSEQ multiplex PCR; TCRdb stores just in-frame clones and leaves some out. The sample lists approximately 90,000 clones, around 94% occurring once. Per germline, CDR1 SGHAT and CDR2 FQNNGV. The CDR3 extends over 14 amino acids. V shed 6 bases, J shed 12 bases, and the junction held 11 bases outside the gene matches. Sequenced material: peripheral blood, taken in the third trimester of pregnancy. This TCR was recovered from a female donor with multiple sclerosis, enrolled in a pregnancy study. The rearrangement joins TRBV11-2 to TRBJ2-7; TRBD2 aligns across 13 bases. CDR3 nucleotide sequence: TGTGCCAGCAGTGGACTAGCGGGAGCCTCCTATATGTACTTC. Translating gives CASSGLAGASYMYF.